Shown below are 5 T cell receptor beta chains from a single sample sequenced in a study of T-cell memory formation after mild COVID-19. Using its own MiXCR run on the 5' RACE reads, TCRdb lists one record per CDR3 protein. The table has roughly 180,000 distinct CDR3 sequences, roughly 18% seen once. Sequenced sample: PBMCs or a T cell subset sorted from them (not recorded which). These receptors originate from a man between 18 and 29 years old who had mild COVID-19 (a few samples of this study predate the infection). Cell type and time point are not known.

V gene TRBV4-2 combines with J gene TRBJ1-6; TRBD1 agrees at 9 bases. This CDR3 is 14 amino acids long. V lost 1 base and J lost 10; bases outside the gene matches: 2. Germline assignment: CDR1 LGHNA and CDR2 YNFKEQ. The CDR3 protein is CASSQGTGDSPLHF. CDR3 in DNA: TGTGCCAGCAGCCAAGGGACAGGGGACTCACCCCTCCACTTT.

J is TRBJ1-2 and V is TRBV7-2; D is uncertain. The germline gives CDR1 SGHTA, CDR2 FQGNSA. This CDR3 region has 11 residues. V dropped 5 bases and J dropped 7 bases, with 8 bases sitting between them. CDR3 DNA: TGTGCCAGCAGCGCAGAATCTGGCTACACCTTC. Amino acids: CASSAESGYTF.

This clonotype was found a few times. CDR3 region: CATSRDRGHGKLFF. Written as DNA, the CDR3 is TGTGCCACCAGCAGAGACAGGGGGCATGGAAAACTGTTTTTT. The chain employs TRBV15 and TRBJ1-4, with 8 bases aligning to TRBD1. J was trimmed by 10 bases and V by 0 bases; bases with no gene match: 4. Germline V gives CDR1 LNHNV, CDR2 YYDKDF (reference sequence). The CDR3 length is 14 residues.

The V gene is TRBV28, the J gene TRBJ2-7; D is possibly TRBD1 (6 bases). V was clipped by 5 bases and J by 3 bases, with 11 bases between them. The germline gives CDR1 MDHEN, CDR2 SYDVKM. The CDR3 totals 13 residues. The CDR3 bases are TGTGCCAGCAGTCCGGGACAAGACTACGAGCAGTACGTC. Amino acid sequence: CASSPGQDYEQYV.

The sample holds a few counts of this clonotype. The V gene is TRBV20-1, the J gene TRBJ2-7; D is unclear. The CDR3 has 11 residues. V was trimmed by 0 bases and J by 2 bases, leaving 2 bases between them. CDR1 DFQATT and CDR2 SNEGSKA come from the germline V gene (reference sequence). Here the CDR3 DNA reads TGCAGTGCTAGAGACACCTACGAGCAGTACGTC. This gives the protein CSARDTYEQYV.